This TCR beta chain was documented in a study of blood T cells in healthy people across ages. Primed by a sample-barcoded 5' primer and a J-beta primer mix, a second PCR proceeded for about 6 to 12 cycles. MiXCR, applied by TCRdb to the 5' RACE reads, yields one record per CDR3 protein. The table shows approximately 800,000 distinct CDR3 sequences, with roughly 46% occurring only once. This clonotype was counted only a few times. Germline-derived CDR1 and CDR2 are SGHAT and FQNNGV. The ends lost 1 base at V and 4 bases at J; junction bases unmatched: 13. The CDR3 is 18 residues long. The sequenced material came from blood. The receptor comes from an elderly man in good health. J is TRBJ2-5 and V is TRBV11-2; 9 positions match TRBD2. The CDR3: CASSLGASGATPGETQYF. In nucleotides, the CDR3 is TGTGCCAGCAGCTTAGGGGCTAGCGGGGCAACCCCGGGAGAGACCCAGTACTTC.